This TCR beta chain originates from a study of CD8 T cells in ankylosing spondylitis. This clonotype turned up a few times. The antigen remains undetermined. Germline V gives CDR1 SGHRS, CDR2 YFSETQ. The CDR3 is 13 residues long. Trimming pared 0 bases from V and 2 bases from J, leaving 5 bases between. Preparation of TCR beta libraries was done by quantitative 5'-RACE with molecular barcodes. One entry per CDR3 protein, called by TCRdb with MiXCR from the 5' RACE reads. Among 330,000 or so distinct CDR3 sequences listed, 7% to 9% were seen once. Overall study findings and caveats: What appeared characteristic of ankylosing spondylitis blood was a TCR beta motif of eight highly homologous variants.

The chain couples TRBV5-1 to TRBJ2-5; D not resolved. Specimen: blood, either unsorted or a sorted T cell fraction (not recorded which). The sequence derives from a male donor with ankylosing spondylitis. The CDR3 coding sequence is TGCGCCAGCAGCTTGGTGCAGCAAGAGACCCAGTACTTC. This gives the protein CASSLVQQETQYF.